The clone carrying this TCR beta chain occurred once. Its antigen remains unidentified. Sequencing of TCR beta, carried out with a high-throughput approach, was applied to CD8+ and CD4+ T cells from the blood. The TEMRA cells underwent FACS enrichment, while the CD8+ and CD4+ T cells underwent negative isolation. This sample was taken from a study of CD8 T cells in Susac syndrome. RNA in amounts of roughly 0.45 to 1 ug was reverse transcribed with random hexamers. The method of amplification for TCR beta CDR3 was immunoSEQ multiplex PCR, covering 54 Vbeta and 13 Jbeta. TCRdb reanalysed the immunoSEQ multiplex PCR reads using MiXCR and keeps one entry per CDR3 protein. Here the sample spans about 140,000 distinct CDR3 sequences, 95% being singletons. Notes on the study in general: There was no clonal expansion in the CD4+ T cell repertoires of Susac syndrome.

The sample was CD4+ T cells from PBMCs. The receptor was isolated from a human donor with Susac syndrome.

The CDR3 sequence: CSASGRGISYNEQFF. As DNA, the CDR3 is TGCAGTGCTAGTGGGCGGGGGATCTCCTACAATGAGCAGTTCTTC. This chain connects TRBV20-1 to TRBJ2-1, with 7 nucleotides matching TRBD2. The CDR3 runs to 15 residues. Trimming cost V 3 bases and J 0 bases; bases outside gene matches: 5. Germline lookup yields CDR1 DFQATT and CDR2 SNEGSKA (reference sequence).